This T cell receptor beta chain was recovered during a study of graft-versus-host responses after intestinal transplantation. Study as a whole: Recipients received multivisceral, liver-intestinal, or isolated intestinal transplants.

The CDR3 runs 14 residues. With 0 bases removed from V and 11 bases from J, the gap between germline ends came to 13 bases. Per germline, CDR1 SGHAT and CDR2 FQNNGV. The data were produced by immunoSEQ multiplex PCR, yet TCRdb's version contains in-frame clones alone and is incomplete. This sample carries about 63,000 clones, under 90% of them seen once, and the ten largest clones take 1.5% to 2%. Intraepithelial and lamina propria lymphocytes were freed from processed graft tissue. The V and J genes are TRBV11-2 and TRBJ2-2; D is tentatively TRBD1 or TRBD2 (5 bases each). The source of this sequence is a human patient who received an intestinal transplant, so some T cells may come from the graft donor. This specimen was ileum tissue, taken roughly 390 days after transplant. The CDR3 loop reads CASSLDRGRRELFF. The DNA of the CDR3 is TGTGCCAGCAGCTTAGACCGGGGACGGCGAGAGCTGTTTTTT.